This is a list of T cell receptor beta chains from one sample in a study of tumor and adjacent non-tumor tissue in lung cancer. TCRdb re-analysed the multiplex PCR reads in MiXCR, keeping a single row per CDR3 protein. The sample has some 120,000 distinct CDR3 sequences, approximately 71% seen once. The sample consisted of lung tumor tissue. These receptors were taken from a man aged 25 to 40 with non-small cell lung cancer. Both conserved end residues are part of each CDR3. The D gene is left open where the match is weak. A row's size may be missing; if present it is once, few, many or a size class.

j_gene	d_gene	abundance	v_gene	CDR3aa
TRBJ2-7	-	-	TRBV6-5	CASCYNREYKQYF
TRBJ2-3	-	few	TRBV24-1	CATNEPSTGTLGTQYF
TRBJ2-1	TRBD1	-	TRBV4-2	CASSLQTGATYNEYFF
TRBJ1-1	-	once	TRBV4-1	CDSSQHGGRGWITEAFF
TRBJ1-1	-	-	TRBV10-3	CAFSRTGNTEAFF
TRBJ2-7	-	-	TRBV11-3	CASTLEGADNTYEQYF
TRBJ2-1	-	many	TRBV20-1	CSARGPASEQFF
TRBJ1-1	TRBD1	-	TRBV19	CANTLDRGNTEAFF
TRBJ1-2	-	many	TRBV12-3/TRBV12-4	CASSLGQIYGYTF
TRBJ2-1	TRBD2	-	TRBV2	CASQRTSNDEQFF
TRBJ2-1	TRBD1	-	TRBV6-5	CASSYSHRTGYTEQFF
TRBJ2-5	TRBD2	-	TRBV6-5	CAGSYLAGGQETQYF
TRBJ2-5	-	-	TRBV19	CASSLYSGTRGLQETQYF
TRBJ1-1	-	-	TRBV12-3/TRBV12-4	CASSLKNIRGTEAFF
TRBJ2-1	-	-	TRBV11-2	CASNLYSSASYNEQFF
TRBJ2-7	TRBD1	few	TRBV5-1	CASSRSGTGHNEQYF
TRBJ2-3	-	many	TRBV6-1	CASRGNPRDFGRGGDTQYF
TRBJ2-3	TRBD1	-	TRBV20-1	CSAMGQATDTQYF
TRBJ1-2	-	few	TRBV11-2	CANSSAHANYGYTF
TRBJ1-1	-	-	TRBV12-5	CTSGWLPGDTGAFF
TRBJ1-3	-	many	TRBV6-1	CASSMGGHSGNTIYF
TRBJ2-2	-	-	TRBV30	CAWGQTNTGQLFF
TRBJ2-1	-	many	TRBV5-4	CASSLWAGGIDEQFF
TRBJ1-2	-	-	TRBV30	CAYYRVGYTF
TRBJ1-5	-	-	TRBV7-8	CVSSLGGGSNQPQHF
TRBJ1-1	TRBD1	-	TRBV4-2	CTSNPRQGNAEAFF
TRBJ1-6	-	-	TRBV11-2	CASCLVGDCYLPLHF
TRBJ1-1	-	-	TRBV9	CASSPGGRWGTEAFF
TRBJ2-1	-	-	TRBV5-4	CASSLAVTVYNEQFF
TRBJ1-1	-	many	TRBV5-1	CASREDGLSTEAFF
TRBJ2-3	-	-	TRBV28	CASSLWADTQYF
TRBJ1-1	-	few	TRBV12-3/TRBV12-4	CASREGGRSTEAFF
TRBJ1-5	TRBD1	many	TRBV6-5	CASSRNRGSSNQPQHF
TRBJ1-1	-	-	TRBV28	CASSTLGVGDTEAFF
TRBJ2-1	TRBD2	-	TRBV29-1	CSAESGGGADQHFF
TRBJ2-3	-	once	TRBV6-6	CASTFEPATPNTHYF
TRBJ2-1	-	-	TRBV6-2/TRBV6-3	CASSWTRGGNLEFF
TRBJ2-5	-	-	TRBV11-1	CASSPSEEESQYF
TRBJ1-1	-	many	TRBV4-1	CASRRTANTEAFF
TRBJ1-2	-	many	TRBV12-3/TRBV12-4	CASSPSTAHGYTF
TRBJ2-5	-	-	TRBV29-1	CSVESLRGETQNF
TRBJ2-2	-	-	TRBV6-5	CASRKQGSRGELIF
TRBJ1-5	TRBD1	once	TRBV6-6	CASSAGTGTYFSNQPQHF
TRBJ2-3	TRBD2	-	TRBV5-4	CASSSGLAGGSEDTQYF
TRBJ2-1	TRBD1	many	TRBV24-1	CATSDTETGAVGEQFF
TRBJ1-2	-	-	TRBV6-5	CASSRQRSNYDYTF
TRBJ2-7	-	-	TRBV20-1	CGARPRTSGNSYEQYF
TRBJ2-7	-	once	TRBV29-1	CSVEMGEQYF
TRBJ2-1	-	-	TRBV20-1	CNALTGNSVLHEQFF
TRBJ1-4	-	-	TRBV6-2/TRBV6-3	CASSTGLGELFF
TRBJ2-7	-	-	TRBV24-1	CATSGKPTYVQYF
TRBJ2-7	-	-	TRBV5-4	CASSPALRDEQYF
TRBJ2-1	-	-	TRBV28	CASSSPIAEKSSYNGQFF
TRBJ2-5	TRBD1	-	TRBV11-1	CASIARTGLQETQYF
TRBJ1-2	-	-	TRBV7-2	CASSLQFGNYGYTF
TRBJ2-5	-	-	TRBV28	CTSSPPGTQETQYF
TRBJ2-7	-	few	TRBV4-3	CASGQDASSYEQYF
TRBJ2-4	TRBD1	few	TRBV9	CASSSGQGASDKNIQYF